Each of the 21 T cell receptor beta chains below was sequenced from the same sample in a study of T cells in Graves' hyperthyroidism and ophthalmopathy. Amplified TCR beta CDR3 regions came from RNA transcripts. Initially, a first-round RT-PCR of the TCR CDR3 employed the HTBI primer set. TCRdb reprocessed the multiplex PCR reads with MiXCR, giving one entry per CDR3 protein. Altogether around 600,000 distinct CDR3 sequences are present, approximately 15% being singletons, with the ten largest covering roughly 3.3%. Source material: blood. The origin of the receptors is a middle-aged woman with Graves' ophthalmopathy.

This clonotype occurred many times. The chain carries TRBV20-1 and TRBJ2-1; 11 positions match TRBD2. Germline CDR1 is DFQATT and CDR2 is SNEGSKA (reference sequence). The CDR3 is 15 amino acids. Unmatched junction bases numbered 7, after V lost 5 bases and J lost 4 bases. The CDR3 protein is CSAFPGTSGYNEQFF. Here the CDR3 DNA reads TGCAGTGCTTTTCCCGGGACTAGCGGTTACAATGAGCAGTTCTTC.

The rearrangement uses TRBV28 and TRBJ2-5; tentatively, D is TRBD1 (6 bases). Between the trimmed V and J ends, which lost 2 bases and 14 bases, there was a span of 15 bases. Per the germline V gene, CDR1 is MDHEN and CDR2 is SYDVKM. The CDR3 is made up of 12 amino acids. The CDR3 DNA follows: TGTGCCAGCAGTTTACCCGGTTGGGACACATACTTC. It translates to CASSLPGWDTYF.

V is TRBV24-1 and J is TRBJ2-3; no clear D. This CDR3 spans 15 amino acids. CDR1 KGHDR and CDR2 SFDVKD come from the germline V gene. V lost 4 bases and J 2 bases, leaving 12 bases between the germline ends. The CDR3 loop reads CATSETADNTDTQYF. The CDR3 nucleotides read TGTGCCACCAGTGAGACGGCAGACAACACAGATACGCAGTATTTT.

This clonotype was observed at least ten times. Here the CDR3 DNA reads TGTGCCAGCAGCCTTTCAGAAGGACTAGCGGGCACAGATACGCAGTATTTT. Protein product: CASSLSEGLAGTDTQYF. The chain joins TRBV3-1 to TRBJ2-3, with 10 positions matching TRBD2. J was trimmed by 1 base and V by 4 bases; bases with no gene match: 8. Per the germline V gene, CDR1 is LGHDT and CDR2 is YNNKEL (reference sequence). This CDR3 is built from 17 residues.

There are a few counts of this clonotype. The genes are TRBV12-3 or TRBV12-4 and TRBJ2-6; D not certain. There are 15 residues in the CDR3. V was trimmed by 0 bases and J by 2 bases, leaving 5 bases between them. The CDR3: CASSLALTGANVLTF. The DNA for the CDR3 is TGTGCCAGCAGTTTAGCGCTCACTGGGGCCAACGTCCTGACTTTC.

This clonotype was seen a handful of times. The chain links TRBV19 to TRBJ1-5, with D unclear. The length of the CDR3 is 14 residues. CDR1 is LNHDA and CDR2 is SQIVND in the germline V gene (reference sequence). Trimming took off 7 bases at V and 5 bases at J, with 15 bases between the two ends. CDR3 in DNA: TGTGCCAGTAATGACCCCGGCCGCCATCAGCCCCAGCATTTT. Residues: CASNDPGRHQPQHF. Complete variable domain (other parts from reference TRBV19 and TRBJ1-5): DGGITQSPKYLFRKEGQNVTLSCEQNLNHDAMYWYRQDPGQGLRLIYYSQIVNDFQKGDIAEGYSVSREKKESFPLTVTSAQKNPTAFYLCASNDPGRHQPQHFGDGTRLSIL.

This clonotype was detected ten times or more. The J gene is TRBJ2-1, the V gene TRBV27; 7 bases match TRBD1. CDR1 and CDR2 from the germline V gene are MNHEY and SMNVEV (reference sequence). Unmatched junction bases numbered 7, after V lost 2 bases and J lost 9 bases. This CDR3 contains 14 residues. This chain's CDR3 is CASSLVGTVIEQFF. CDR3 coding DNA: TGTGCCAGCAGTTTAGTTGGGACAGTAATTGAGCAGTTCTTC.

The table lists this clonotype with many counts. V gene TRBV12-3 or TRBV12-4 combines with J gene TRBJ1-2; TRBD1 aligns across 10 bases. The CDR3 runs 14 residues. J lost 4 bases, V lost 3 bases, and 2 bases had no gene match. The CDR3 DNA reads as TGTGCCAGCAGTTTGGGGACAGGGGCCTATGGCTACACCTTC. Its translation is CASSLGTGAYGYTF.

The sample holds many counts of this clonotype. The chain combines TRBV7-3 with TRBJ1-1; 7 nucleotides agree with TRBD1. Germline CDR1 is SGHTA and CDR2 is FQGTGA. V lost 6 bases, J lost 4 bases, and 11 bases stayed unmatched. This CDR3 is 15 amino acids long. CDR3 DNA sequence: TGTGCCAGCAGACCAACGACAGGGTTGAGCACTGAAGCTTTCTTT. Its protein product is CASRPTTGLSTEAFF. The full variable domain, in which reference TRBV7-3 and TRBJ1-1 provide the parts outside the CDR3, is GAGVSQTPSNKVTEKGKYVELRCDPISGHTALYWYRQSLGQGPEFLIYFQGTGAADDSGLPNDRFFAVRPEGSVSTLKIQRTERGDSAVYLCASRPTTGLSTEAFFGQGTRLTVV.

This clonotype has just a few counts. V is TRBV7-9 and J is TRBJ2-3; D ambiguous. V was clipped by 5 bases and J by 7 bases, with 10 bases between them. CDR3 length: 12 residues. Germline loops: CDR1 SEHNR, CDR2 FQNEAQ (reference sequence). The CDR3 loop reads CASSQDLNTQYF. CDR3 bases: TGTGCCAGCAGCCAAGACCTGAATACGCAGTATTTT.

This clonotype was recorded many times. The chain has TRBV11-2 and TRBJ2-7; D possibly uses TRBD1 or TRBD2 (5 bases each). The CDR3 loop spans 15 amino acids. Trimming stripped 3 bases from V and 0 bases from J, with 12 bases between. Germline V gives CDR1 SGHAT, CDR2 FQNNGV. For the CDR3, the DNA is TGTGCCAGCAGCTTCTGGGGACCAGGCTCCTACGAGCAGTACTTC. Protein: CASSFWGPGSYEQYF.

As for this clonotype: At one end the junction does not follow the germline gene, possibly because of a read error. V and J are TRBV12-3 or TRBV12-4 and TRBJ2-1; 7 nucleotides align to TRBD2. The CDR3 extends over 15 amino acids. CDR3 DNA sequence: TGTGCCAGCAGCCCGGGAGGCAGCTCCTACAATAAGCAGTTCTTC. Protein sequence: CASSPGGSSYNKQFF.

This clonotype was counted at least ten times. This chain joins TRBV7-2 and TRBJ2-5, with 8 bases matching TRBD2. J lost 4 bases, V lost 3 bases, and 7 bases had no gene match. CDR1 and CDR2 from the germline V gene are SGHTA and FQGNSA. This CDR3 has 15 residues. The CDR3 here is CASSFSSGQGETQYF. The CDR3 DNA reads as TGTGCCAGCAGCTTTTCTAGCGGGCAAGGAGAGACCCAGTACTTC.

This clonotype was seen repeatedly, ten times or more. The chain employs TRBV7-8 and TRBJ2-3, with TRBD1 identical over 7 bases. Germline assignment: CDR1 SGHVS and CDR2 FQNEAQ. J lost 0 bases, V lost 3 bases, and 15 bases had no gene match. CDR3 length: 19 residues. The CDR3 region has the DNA TGTGCCAGCAGCTTCCGGACAGGATTGCCCAGAGGTAGCACAGATACGCAGTATTTT. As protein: CASSFRTGLPRGSTDTQYF.

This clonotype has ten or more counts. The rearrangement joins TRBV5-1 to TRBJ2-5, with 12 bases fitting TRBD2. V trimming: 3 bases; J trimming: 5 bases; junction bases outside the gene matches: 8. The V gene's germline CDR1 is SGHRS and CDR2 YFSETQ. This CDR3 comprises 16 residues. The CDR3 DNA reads TGCGCCAGCAGCTGGACTAGCGGGGCATCGGGGGAGACCCAGTACTTC. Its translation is CASSWTSGASGETQYF. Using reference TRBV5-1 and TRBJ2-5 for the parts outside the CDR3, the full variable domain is KAGVTQTPRYLIKTRGQQVTLSCSPISGHRSVSWYQQTPGQGLQFLFEYFSETQRNKGNFPGRFSGRQFSNSRSEMNVSTLELGDSALYLCASSWTSGASGETQYFGPGTRLLVL.

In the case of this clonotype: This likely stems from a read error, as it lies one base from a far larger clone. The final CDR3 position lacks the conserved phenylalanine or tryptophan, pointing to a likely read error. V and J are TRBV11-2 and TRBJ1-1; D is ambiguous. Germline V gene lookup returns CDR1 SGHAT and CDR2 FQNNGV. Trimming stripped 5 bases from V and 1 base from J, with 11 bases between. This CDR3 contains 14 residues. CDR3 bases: TGTGCCAGCAGCCCTCGGACTGGGAACACTGAAGCTTTCCTT. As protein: CASSPRTGNTEAFL.

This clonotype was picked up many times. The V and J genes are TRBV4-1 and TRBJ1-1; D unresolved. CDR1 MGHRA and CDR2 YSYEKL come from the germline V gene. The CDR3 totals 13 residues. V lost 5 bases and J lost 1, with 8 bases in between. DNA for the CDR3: TGCGCCAGCAGCGTGACGGCGAACACTGAAGCTTTCTTT. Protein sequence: CASSVTANTEAFF.

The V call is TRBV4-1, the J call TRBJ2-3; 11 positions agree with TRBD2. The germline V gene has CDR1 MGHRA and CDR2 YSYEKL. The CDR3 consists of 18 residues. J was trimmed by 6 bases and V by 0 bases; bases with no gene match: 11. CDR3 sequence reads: CASSQDRVSGGAWDTQYF. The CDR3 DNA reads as TGCGCCAGCAGCCAAGACAGGGTTAGCGGGGGGGCATGGGATACGCAGTATTTT.

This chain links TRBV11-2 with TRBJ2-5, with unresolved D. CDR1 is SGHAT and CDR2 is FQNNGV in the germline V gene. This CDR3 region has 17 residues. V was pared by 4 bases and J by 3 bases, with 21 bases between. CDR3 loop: CASSYTTTTSPKETQYF. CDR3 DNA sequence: TGTGCCAGCAGCTACACGACAACCACCTCTCCCAAAGAGACCCAGTACTTC.

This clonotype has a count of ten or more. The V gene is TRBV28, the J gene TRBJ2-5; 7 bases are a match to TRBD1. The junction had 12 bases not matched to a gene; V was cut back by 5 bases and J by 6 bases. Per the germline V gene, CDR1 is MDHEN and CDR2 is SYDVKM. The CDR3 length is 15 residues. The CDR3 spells CASSPLTGRPQTQYF. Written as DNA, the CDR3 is TGTGCCAGCAGTCCGTTGACAGGGCGCCCTCAGACCCAGTACTTC.

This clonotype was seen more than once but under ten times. DNA for the CDR3: TGTGCCAGTAGTACACGACAGGGGGCAGTCACTGAAGCTTTCTTT. Translation: CASSTRQGAVTEAFF. V is TRBV19 and J is TRBJ1-1; TRBD1 aligns across 10 bases. The CDR3 is 15 residues long. The V gene end was trimmed by 4 bases and the J gene end by 4 bases; junction bases not matched to a gene: 6. Germline V gene sequence: CDR1 LNHDA, CDR2 SQIVND (reference sequence).